The sequence of this T cell receptor (beta chain) was determined in a study of T cells in Graves' hyperthyroidism and ophthalmopathy. Per germline, CDR1 MNHEY and CDR2 SVGEGT. The junction had 6 bases not matched to a gene; V was cut back by 0 bases and J by 9 bases. The CDR3 sequence is 16 residues long. Amplification targeted TCR beta CDR3 regions from RNA transcripts. HTBI primers drove first-round RT-PCR of the TCR CDR3. MiXCR, applied by TCRdb to the multiplex PCR reads, yields one record per CDR3 protein. This sample has approximately 610,000 distinct CDR3 sequences, with 16% found just once. The V gene is TRBV6-2 or TRBV6-3, the J gene TRBJ2-1; TRBD2 agrees at 12 bases. The sequenced sample was blood. This clonotype was obtained from a woman aged 18-30 years with Graves' hyperthyroidism. CDR3 loop: CASSYSTSGGGGEQFF. CDR3 bases: TGTGCCAGCAGTTACTCGACTAGCGGGGGAGGGGGTGAGCAGTTCTTC.